The clone carrying this TCR beta chain was found once. The target antigen is unknown. This entry belongs to a study of radiotherapy plus CTLA-4 blockade in lung cancer. The protocol was immunoSEQ multiplex PCR, while the TCRdb copy is restricted to in-frame clones and leaves out a portion. The sample yields 95,000 to 150,000 clones, 70% to 90% seen once. Findings of the study overall: Among blood TCR repertoires after radiotherapy plus ipilimumab, tumor-derived clones expanded.

Germline trimming cut 4 bases from V and 2 bases from J; bases unmatched to any gene: 4. Germline CDR1 SGHRS, CDR2 YFSETQ. This CDR3 has 15 amino acids. The J gene is TRBJ2-3, the V gene TRBV5-1; 10 nucleotides line up with TRBD2. The source was peripheral blood, collected from a patient treated with radiotherapy plus ipilimumab. This receptor was identified in a human donor with non-small cell lung cancer that progressed on radiotherapy plus ipilimumab. The CDR3 loop reads CASSPGLAVTDTQYF. CDR3 coding DNA: TGCGCCAGCAGCCCCGGACTAGCGGTCACAGATACGCAGTATTTT.